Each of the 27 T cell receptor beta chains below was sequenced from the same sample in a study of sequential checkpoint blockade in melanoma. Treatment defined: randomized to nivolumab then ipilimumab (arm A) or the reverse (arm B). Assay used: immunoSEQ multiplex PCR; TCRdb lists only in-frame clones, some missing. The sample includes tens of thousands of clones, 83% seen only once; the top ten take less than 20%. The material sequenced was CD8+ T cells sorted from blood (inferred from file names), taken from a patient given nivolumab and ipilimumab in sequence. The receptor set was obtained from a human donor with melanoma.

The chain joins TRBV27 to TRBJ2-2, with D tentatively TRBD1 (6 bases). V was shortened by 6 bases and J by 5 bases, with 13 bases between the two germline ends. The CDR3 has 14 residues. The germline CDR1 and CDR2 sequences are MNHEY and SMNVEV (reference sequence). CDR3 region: CASRGGLITGELFF. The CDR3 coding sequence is TGTGCCAGCAGAGGGGGTCTTATAACCGGGGAGCTGTTTTTT.

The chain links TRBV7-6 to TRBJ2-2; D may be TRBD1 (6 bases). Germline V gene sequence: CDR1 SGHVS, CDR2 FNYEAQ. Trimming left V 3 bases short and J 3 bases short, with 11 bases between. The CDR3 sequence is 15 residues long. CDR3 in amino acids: CASSFGQMYTGELFF. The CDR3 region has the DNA TGTGCCAGCAGCTTCGGACAGATGTACACCGGGGAGCTGTTTTTT.

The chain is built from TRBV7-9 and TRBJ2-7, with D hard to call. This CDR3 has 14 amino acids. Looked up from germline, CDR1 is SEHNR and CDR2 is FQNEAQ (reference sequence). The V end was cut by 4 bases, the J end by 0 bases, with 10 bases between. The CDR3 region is CASSSSRISYEQYF. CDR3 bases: TGTGCCAGCAGCTCCTCCAGAATCTCCTACGAGCAGTACTTC.

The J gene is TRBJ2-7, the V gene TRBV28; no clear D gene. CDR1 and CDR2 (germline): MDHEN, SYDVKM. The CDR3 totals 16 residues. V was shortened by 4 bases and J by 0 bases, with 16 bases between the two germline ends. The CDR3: CASSSPPRKTSYEQYF. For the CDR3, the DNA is TGTGCCAGCAGTTCCCCCCCGCGGAAGACCTCCTACGAGCAGTACTTC.

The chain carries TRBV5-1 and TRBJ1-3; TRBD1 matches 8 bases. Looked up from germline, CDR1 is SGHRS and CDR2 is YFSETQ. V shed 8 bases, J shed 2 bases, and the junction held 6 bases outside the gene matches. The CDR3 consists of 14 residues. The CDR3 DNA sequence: TGCGCCAGTCAACAGGGGGACACTGGAAACACCATATATTTT. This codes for CASQQGDTGNTIYF.

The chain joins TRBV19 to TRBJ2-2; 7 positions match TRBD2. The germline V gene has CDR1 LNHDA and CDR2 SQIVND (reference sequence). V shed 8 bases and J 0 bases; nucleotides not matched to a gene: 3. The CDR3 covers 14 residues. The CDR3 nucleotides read TGTGCCAGTGTGCGGGGGTCGAACACCGGGGAGCTGTTTTTT. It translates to CASVRGSNTGELFF.

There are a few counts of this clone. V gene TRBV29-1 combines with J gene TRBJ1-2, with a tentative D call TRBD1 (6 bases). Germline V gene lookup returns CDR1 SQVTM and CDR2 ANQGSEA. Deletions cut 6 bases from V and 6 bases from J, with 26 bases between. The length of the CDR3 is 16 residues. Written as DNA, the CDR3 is TGCAGCGTCGCGGGGGGGCTTGGTCCGGGAGAGGATGGCTACACCTTC. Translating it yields CSVAGGLGPGEDGYTF. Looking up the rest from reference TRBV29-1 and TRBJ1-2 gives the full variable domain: SAVISQKPSRDICQRGTSLTIQCQVDSQVTMMFWYRQQPGQSLTLIATANQGSEATYESGFVIDKFPISRPNLTFSTLTVSNMSPEDSSIYLCSVAGGLGPGEDGYTFGSGTRLTVV.

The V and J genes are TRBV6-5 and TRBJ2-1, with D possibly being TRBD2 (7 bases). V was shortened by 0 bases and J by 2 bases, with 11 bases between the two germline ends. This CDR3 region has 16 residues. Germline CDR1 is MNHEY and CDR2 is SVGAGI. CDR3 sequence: CASSYSTGGPYNEQFF. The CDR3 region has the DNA TGTGCCAGCAGTTACTCGACGGGGGGCCCCTACAATGAGCAGTTCTTC.

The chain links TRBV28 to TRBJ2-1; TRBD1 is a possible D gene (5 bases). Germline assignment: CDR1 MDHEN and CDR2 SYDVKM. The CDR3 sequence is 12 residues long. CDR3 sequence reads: CVARGMGNEQFF. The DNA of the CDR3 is TGTGTCGCTAGGGGCATGGGGAATGAGCAGTTCTTC.

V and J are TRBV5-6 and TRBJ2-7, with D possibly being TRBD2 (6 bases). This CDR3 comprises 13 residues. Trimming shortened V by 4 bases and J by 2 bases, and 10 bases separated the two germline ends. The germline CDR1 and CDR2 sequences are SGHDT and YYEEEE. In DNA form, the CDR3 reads TGTGCCAGCAGCCCGGGCGGGGCCTACGAGCAGTACTTC. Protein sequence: CASSPGGAYEQYF. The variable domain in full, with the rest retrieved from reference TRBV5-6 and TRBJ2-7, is DAGVTQSPTHLIKTRGQQVTLRCSPKSGHDTVSWYQQALGQGPQFIFQYYEEEERQRGNFPDRFSGHQFPNYSSELNVNALLLGDSALYLCASSPGGAYEQYFGPGTRLTVT.

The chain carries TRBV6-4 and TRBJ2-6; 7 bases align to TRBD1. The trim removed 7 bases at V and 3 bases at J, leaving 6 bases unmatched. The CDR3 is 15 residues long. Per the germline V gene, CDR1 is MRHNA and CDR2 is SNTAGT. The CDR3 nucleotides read TGTGCCAGCAAGGTTACAGGGGATGGGGCCAACGTCCTGACTTTC. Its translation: CASKVTGDGANVLTF.

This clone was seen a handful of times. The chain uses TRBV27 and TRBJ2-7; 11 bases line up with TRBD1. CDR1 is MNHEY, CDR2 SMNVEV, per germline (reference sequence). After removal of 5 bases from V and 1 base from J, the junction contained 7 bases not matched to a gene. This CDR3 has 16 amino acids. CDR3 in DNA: TGTGCCAGCAGTACGGACAGGGGGCATGGGTCCTACGAGCAGTACTTC. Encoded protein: CASSTDRGHGSYEQYF.

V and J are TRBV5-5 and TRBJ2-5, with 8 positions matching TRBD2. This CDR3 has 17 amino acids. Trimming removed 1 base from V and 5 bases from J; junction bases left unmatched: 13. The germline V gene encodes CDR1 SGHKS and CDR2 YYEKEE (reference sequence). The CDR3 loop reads CASSLRRGAPLGETQYF. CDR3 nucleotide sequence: TGTGCCAGCAGCTTGAGGCGGGGGGCCCCTTTGGGGGAGACCCAGTACTTC.

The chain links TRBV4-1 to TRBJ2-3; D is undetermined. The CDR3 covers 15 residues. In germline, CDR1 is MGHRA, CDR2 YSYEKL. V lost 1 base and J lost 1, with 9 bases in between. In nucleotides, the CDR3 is TGCGCCAGCAGCCAAGGTGTCGGAGGCACAGATACGCAGTATTTT. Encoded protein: CASSQGVGGTDTQYF.

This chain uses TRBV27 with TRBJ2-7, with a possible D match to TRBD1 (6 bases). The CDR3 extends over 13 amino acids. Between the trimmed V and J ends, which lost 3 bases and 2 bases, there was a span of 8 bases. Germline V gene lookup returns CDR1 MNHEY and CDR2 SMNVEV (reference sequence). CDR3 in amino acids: CASSLGHAYEQYF. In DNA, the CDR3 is TGTGCCAGCAGTTTGGGACACGCCTACGAGCAGTACTTC.

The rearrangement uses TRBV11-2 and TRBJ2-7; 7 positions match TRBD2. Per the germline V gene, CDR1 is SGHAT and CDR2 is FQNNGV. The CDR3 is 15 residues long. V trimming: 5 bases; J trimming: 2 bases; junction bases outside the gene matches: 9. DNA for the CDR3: TGTGCCAGCAGCAGTGGGCTAGCGGAGCCCTACGAGCAGTACTTC. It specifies CASSSGLAEPYEQYF.

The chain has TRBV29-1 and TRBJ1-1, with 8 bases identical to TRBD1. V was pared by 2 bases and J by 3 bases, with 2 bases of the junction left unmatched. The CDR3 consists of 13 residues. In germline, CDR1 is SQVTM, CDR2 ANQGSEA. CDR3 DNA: TGCAGCGTTGAAACAGGGGGGGACACTGAAGCTTTCTTT. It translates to CSVETGGDTEAFF.

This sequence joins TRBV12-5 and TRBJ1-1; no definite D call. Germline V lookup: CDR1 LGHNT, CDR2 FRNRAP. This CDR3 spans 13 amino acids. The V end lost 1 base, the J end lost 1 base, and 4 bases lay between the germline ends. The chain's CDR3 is CASGLARNTEAFF. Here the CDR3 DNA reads TGTGCTAGTGGTTTGGCCAGGAACACTGAAGCTTTCTTT.

CDR3 in amino acids: CASSLEFPGGDEEKLFF. CDR3 coding DNA: TGCGCCAGCAGCTTGGAGTTCCCAGGAGGGGATGAGGAAAAACTGTTTTTT. The gene calls are TRBV5-1 and TRBJ1-4; tentative D call: TRBD1 (5 bases). The ends were cut back, 0 bases at V and 8 bases at J, with 20 bases in the middle. Germline loops: CDR1 SGHRS, CDR2 YFSETQ. The CDR3 has 17 residues. Supplemented by reference TRBV5-1 and TRBJ1-4, the full variable domain reads KAGVTQTPRYLIKTRGQQVTLSCSPISGHRSVSWYQQTPGQGLQFLFEYFSETQRNKGNFPGRFSGRQFSNSRSEMNVSTLELGDSALYLCASSLEFPGGDEEKLFFGSGTQLSVL.

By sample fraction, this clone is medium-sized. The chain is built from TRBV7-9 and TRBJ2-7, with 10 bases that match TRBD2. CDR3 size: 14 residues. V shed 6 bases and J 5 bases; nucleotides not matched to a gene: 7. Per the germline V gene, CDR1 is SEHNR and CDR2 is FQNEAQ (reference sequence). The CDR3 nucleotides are TGTGCCAGCAGTTCAGCGGGGGGGCGGGACGAGCAGTACTTC. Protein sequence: CASSSAGGRDEQYF.

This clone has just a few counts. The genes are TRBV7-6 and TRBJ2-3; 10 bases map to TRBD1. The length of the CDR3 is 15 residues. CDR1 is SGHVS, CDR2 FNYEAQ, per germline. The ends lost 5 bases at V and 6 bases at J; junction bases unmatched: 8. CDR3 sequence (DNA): TGTGCCAGCAGCCCTAGGACAGGGGGAGAGGATACGCAGTATTTT. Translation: CASSPRTGGEDTQYF.

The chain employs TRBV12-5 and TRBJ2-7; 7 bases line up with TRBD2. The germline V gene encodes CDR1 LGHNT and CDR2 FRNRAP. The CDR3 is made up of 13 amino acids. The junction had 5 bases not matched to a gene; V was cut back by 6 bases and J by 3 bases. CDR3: CASGFGLDYEQYF. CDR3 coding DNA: TGTGCTAGTGGATTCGGACTAGACTACGAGCAGTACTTC.

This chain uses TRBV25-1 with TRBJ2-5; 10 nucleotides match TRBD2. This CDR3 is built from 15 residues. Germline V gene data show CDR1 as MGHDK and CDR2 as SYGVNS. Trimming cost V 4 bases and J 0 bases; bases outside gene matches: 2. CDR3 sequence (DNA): TGTGCCAGCAGTGGAGCGGGGGGGTACCAAGAGACCCAGTACTTC. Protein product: CASSGAGGYQETQYF.

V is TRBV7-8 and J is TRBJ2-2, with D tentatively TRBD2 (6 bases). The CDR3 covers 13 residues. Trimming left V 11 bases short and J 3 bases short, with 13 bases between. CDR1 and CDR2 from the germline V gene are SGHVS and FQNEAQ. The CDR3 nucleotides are TGTGCCGGAACACGACTAGACACCGGGGAGCTGTTTTTT. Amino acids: CAGTRLDTGELFF.

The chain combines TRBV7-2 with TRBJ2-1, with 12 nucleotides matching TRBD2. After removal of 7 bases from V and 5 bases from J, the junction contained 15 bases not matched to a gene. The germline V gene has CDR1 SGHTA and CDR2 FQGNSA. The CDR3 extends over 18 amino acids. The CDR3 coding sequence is TGTGCCAGCACCGACATGACTAGGACTAGCGGGGTAAACAATGAGCAGTTCTTC. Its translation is CASTDMTRTSGVNNEQFF.

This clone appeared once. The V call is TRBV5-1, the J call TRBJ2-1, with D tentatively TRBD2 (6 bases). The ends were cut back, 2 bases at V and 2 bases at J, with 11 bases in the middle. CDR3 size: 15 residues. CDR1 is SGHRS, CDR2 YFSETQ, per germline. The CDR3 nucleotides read TGCGCCAGCAGCTTAGGAGGGACCCCCTACAATGAGCAGTTCTTC. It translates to CASSLGGTPYNEQFF.

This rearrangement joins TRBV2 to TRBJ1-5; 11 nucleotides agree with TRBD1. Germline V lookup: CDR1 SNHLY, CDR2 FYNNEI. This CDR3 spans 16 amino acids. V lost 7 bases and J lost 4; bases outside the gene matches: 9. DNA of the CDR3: TGTGCCAGCACCTCTAATTGGGACAGGGGGAATCAGCCCCAGCATTTT. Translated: CASTSNWDRGNQPQHF.